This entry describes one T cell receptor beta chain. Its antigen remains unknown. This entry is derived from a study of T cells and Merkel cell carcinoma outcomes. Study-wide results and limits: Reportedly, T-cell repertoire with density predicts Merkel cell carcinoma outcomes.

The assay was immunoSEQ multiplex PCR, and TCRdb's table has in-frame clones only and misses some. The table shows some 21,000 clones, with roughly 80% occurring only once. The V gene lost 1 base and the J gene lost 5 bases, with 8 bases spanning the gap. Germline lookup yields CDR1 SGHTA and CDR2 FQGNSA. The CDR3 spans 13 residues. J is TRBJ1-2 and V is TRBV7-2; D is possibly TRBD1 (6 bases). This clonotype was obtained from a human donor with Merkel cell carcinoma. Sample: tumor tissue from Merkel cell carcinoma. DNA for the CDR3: TGTGCCAGCAGCTTAGGAAGGGGGTATGGCTACACCTTC. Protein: CASSLGRGYGYTF.